This T cell receptor (beta chain) was retrieved from a study of T-cell reconstitution after alpha-beta-depleted transplantation in children. From germline, CDR1 is LNHNV and CDR2 YYDKDF (reference sequence). This CDR3 comprises 15 residues. Trimming left V 0 bases short and J 3 bases short, with 9 bases between. This clonotype has a handful of counts. This sample's TCRbeta library carried unique molecular identifier barcodes. MiXCR, applied by TCRdb to the PCR reads, yields one record per CDR3 protein. The sample yields hundreds of thousands of distinct CDR3 sequences, around 17% seen once. This receptor was obtained from a male patient aged 10-17 years who had a stem cell transplant for acute lymphoblastic leukemia, so the T cells may come from the graft donor. The chain couples TRBV15 to TRBJ2-1; D may be TRBD2 (6 bases). The sequences come from PBMCs, mostly from graft donor cells, collected 360 days after TCRalphabeta/CD19-depleted stem cell transplant. CDR3 in amino acids: CATSRDIADYNEQFF. The CDR3 region has the DNA TGTGCCACCAGCAGAGATATAGCGGACTACAATGAGCAGTTCTTC. The whole variable domain, filled in from reference TRBV15 and TRBJ2-1, reads DAMVIQNPRYQVTQFGKPVTLSCSQTLNHNVMYWYQQKSSQAPKLLFHYYDKDFNNEADTPDNFQSRRPNTSFCFLDIRSPGLGDTAMYLCATSRDIADYNEQFFGPGTRLTVL.